This T cell receptor beta chain was identified in a study of T cells in localized non-small cell lung cancer (TCRdb year 2020). About the investigation overall: Comparing tumors with uninvolved tumor-adjacent lungs, the study looked at the T cell repertoires of over 200 patients with early-stage NSCLC. Of the NSCLC patients, 120 to 150 were male and about 97 were female, and the mean age was approximately 66 years. The cohort was made up of about 240 treatment-naive NSCLC patients whose localized lung tumors had been resected.

At diagnosis, peripheral blood, uninvolved tumor-adjacent lung and tumor were collected and stored as a combination of fresh-frozen and FFPE material. For TCR repertoire profiling, blood samples were analyzed in the form of peripheral blood mononuclear cells. Findings and caveats that apply to the study as a whole: Longer overall survival was associated with higher blood T cell density, whereas shorter survival was associated with higher adjacent-lung clonality. Uninvolved tumor-adjacent lung showed the highest T cell clonality, higher than tumor, which suggests more focused antigenic responses in the uninvolved tumor-adjacent lung. A median of 57 of the top 100 tumor clones were detected in paired uninvolved adjacent lung, and around 30 of these tumor clones were also found among the top 100 clones of the paired uninvolved adjacent lung. Since the design was exploratory, TCR variables were selected using unadjusted p-values with no false-discovery rate correction. Because multi-region tumor sequencing was not done, intratumor heterogeneity could not be ruled out.

TCR beta CDR3 regions were sequenced from DNA using the immunoSEQ Assay. As for the original processing: To compute T cell density, TCR beta template counts were normalized to usable DNA, which was estimated by amplifying housekeeping genes. Richness was estimated with the preseqR package, extrapolating to 400,000 templates for PBMC samples and 120,000 templates for tissue samples. Clonality was defined by subtracting Pielou's evenness from one. Tissue-enriched TCRs were identified through differential abundance testing performed on productive amino-acid clonotypes, with a minimum total count of 5 and an alpha of 0.1. The Jaccard Index and the Morisita Overlap Index were used to quantify repertoire overlap between compartments. GLIPH clustered TCR beta CDR3s with public tetramer-defined viral CDR3s; viral motifs required at least three viral sequences plus V-gene enrichment. Drawn from immuneACCESS, this table holds only the in-frame rearrangements with V and J called that TCRdb kept. Clones are partly lost; checked studies trace under half to an unresolved V gene and leave the rest unexplained. D and trimming were read from the DNA, whereas the V and J calls and clone size are those reported in that table. The sample table holds roughly 19,000 clones, of which 65% to 90% were seen once. The top ten clonotypes cover approximately 4% of the sample.

The CDR3 starts with the cysteine, ends with the phenylalanine, and has 14 residues. Just CDR3 DNA is preserved here, 42 bases in frame from base 1. V lost 5 bases and J lost 4 bases; the stretch between them is 15 bases long. CDR1 and CDR2 (SGHVS, FQNEAQ) derive from the germline V gene. With respect to this clone: Its antigen remains undetermined. No much larger clone exists at a distance of one base, and base qualities are not known.

Here the sequenced sample was peripheral blood, taken before any cancer treatment. The receptor was derived from a man between 40 and 70 years old with stage I lung adenocarcinoma. Recombination connected TRBV7-8 to TRBJ2-7; the D element might be TRBD1 or TRBD2, as each aligns at 6 bases. For the CDR3, the sequence is CASSPPGGNYEQYF. The nucleotide sequence is given as TGTGCCAGCAGCCCGCCCGGGGGCAATTACGAGCAGTACTTC.